Below, 8 T cell receptor beta chains from the same sample are listed, as sequenced in a study of Graves' ophthalmopathy and Graves' hyperthyroidism. For repertoire sequencing, the TCR beta CDR3 regions were amplified from RNA transcripts. Scientists carried out first-round RT-PCR using HTBI primers and then a second-round multiplex PCR. From the multiplex PCR reads, TCRdb called clonotypes with MiXCR, one entry per CDR3 protein. The repertoire consists of about 370,000 distinct CDR3 sequences, with about 18% occurring once and the leading ten covering around 2.4%. Sequencing input: peripheral blood. The receptor source for this set is an adult woman with stable Graves' hyperthyroidism.

In its sample, this clonotype was seen many times. DNA of the CDR3: TGTGCCTGGAGTTGGCAGGCGTTGAAAGGCTACACCTTC. Protein: CAWSWQALKGYTF. The chain uses TRBV30 and TRBJ1-2, with D hard to call. Germline lookup yields CDR1 GTSNPN and CDR2 SVGIG (reference sequence). This CDR3 is built from 13 residues. V lost 2 bases to trimming and J lost 8 bases, with 15 bases between them.

This clonotype was counted ten times or more. Germline is not matched at one junction end, which may reflect a read error. This chain uses TRBV11-2 with TRBJ2-2, with 13 bases fitting TRBD2. This CDR3 has 16 amino acids. Germline CDR1 is SGHAT and CDR2 is FQNNGV. The CDR3 DNA reads TGTGCCGGCAGCTTAGGACTAGCGGGAGTCACCGGGGAGCTGTTTTTT. Its translation: CAGSLGLAGVTGELFF.

At least ten counts were recorded for this clonotype. The chain couples TRBV6-2 or TRBV6-3 to TRBJ2-5; the match to TRBD1 covers 9 bases. Germline lookup yields CDR1 MNHEY and CDR2 SVGEGT. The length of the CDR3 is 14 residues. V trimming: 6 bases; J trimming: 5 bases; junction bases outside the gene matches: 7. CDR3 residues: CASSTDRGGETQYF. The CDR3 region has the DNA TGTGCCAGCAGCACGGACAGGGGCGGGGAGACCCAGTACTTC.

This clonotype was observed once. Relative to the germline gene, one junction end is altered; a read error may explain this. The V gene is TRBV25-1, the J gene TRBJ1-6; no clear D gene. Per germline, CDR1 MGHDK and CDR2 SYGVNS. The CDR3 length is 13 residues. Here the CDR3 reads CASSESSYSPFHF. CDR3 DNA: TGTGCCAGCAGTGAATCATCATACTCACCCTTCCACTTT.

This clonotype was counted only a few times. This chain connects TRBV6-1 to TRBJ1-3, with a possible D match to TRBD1 (5 bases). The CDR3 spans 17 residues. Looked up from germline, CDR1 is MNHNS and CDR2 is SASEGT. The ends were cut back, 6 bases at V and 9 bases at J, with 27 bases in the middle. This CDR3 is CASSLQTVRGGRSTIYF. DNA of the CDR3: TGTGCCAGCAGCCTTCAGACCGTTAGGGGTGGAAGGAGCACCATATATTTT.

This clonotype was seen ten or more times. This chain links TRBV12-3 or TRBV12-4 with TRBJ2-6; D gene ambiguous. Deletions cut 7 bases from V and 0 bases from J, with 7 bases between. The CDR3 has 14 residues. CDR3 in amino acids: CASTEASGANVLTF. The CDR3 DNA reads TGTGCCAGCACTGAGGCCTCTGGGGCCAACGTCCTGACTTTC.

The V call is TRBV11-2, the J call TRBJ2-1, with D tentatively TRBD2 (5 bases). CDR1 SGHAT and CDR2 FQNNGV come from the germline V gene. V lost 5 bases, J lost 4 bases, and 18 bases lay in between. The CDR3 loop spans 16 amino acids. The CDR3 loop reads CASSPSDFLKYNEQFF. The DNA for the CDR3 is TGTGCCAGCAGCCCCTCGGACTTCCTGAAATACAATGAGCAGTTCTTC.

This clonotype was counted ten times or more. A much larger clone sits a single nucleotide away, making a read error possible. This chain joins TRBV12-3 or TRBV12-4 and TRBJ2-5; D assignment may be TRBD1 or TRBD2 (5 bases each). CDR3 size: 14 residues. Trimming took off 3 bases at V and 1 base at J, with 9 bases between the two ends. The CDR3 loop reads CASSFAGAQETQYF. DNA for the CDR3: TGTGCCAGCAGTTTCGCCGGGGCCCAAGAGACCCAGTACTTC.